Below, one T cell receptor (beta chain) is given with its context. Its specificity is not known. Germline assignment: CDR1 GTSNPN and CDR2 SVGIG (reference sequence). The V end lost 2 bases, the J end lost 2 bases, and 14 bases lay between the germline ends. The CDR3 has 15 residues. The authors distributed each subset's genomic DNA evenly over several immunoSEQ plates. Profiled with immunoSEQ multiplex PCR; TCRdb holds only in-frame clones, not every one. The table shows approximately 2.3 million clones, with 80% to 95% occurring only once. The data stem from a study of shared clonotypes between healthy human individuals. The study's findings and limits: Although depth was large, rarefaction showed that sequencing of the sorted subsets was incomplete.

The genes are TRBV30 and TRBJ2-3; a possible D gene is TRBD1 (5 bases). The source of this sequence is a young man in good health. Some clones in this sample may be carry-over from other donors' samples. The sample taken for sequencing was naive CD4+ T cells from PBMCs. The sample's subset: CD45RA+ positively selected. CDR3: CAWSLGLGLTDTQYF. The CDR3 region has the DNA TGTGCCTGGAGTTTAGGGTTGGGGCTCACAGATACGCAGTATTTT.